These 27 T cell receptor beta chains were all obtained from the same sample, sequenced in a study of shared clonotypes between healthy human individuals (TCRdb year 2020). To prepare the library, the immunoSEQ multiplex PCR assay was applied. TCRdb retrieved this table from immuneACCESS and kept in-frame rearrangements only. Not all clones are present; in checked studies, unresolved V genes account for under half, and no reason is known for the remainder. This sample holds more than 2 million clones; roughly 93% were observed only once. 1.5% to 2% of the sample belongs to the ten largest clones. CD8 naive samples were CD45RO-negative cells positively selected for CCR7, giving a CD45RA+CCR7+ population that excluded TemRA cells. The sample consisted of naive CD8+ T cells from PBMCs. Reading the label with the study, this specimen's cell subset or site is: CD45RA+CCR7+. These TCRs come from a man aged 18 to 35 in good health. Some clones in this sample may be carry-over from other donors' samples.

V is TRBV21-1 and J is TRBJ1-5; the table's D call, TRBD1, was not checked against the DNA. TRBV21-1 is reported as a pseudogene. The CDR3 extends over 15 amino acids. CDR3 region: CASSTHRETNQPQHF. CDR3 sequence (DNA): TGTGCCAGCAGCACCCACAGGGAGACGAATCAGCCCCAGCATTTT.

The rearrangement uses TRBV5-1 and TRBJ1-1; no clear D gene. Per the germline V gene, CDR1 is SGHRS and CDR2 is YFSETQ. This CDR3 is 12 amino acids long. V gave up 0 bases and J gave up 7 bases, with 7 bases separating them. The CDR3 bases are TGCGCCAGCAGCTTGGAGGGTAATGAAGCTTTCTTT. The encoded protein is CASSLEGNEAFF.

The chain recombines TRBV25-1 with TRBJ2-5, with D possibly being TRBD2 (5 bases). With 4 bases removed from V and 2 bases from J, the gap between germline ends came to 8 bases. Germline values: CDR1 MGHDK, CDR2 SYGVNS. The CDR3 runs to 13 residues. The CDR3 coding sequence is TGTGCCAGCAGTGGGGAGTTACAAGAGACCCAGTACTTC. Protein product: CASSGELQETQYF.

The CDR3 nucleotides read TGTGCCAGCAGCTTAGGTCTGGCGTCAGGAACCCAGTACTTC. Translating gives CASSLGLASGTQYF. The rearrangement uses TRBV7-9 and TRBJ2-5, with D unresolved. Deletions cut 1 base from V and 8 bases from J, with 14 bases between. CDR1 SEHNR and CDR2 FQNEAQ come from the germline V gene (reference sequence). This CDR3 spans 14 amino acids.

J is TRBJ2-7 and V is TRBV2; D unclear. Looked up from germline, CDR1 is SNHLY and CDR2 is FYNNEI. Trimming shortened V by 2 bases and J by 2 bases, and 13 bases separated the two germline ends. The CDR3 consists of 15 residues. CDR3 nucleotide sequence: TGTGCCAGCAGTGAATTCGGCCAGCACCCCTACGAGCAGTACTTC. It specifies CASSEFGQHPYEQYF.

The J gene is TRBJ1-2, the V gene TRBV27, with 7 nucleotides matching TRBD1. Germline V lookup: CDR1 MNHEY, CDR2 SMNVEV (reference sequence). V shed 6 bases and J 1 base; nucleotides not matched to a gene: 8. The CDR3 has 15 amino acids. This CDR3 is CASSGRTGDNYGYTF. CDR3 coding DNA: TGTGCCAGCAGCGGGCGGACAGGCGATAACTATGGCTACACCTTC.

This chain connects TRBV6-6 to TRBJ1-5; 7 positions match TRBD1. The CDR3 consists of 15 residues. In germline, CDR1 is MNHNY, CDR2 SVGAGI (reference sequence). After removal of 6 bases from V and 6 bases from J, the junction contained 11 bases not matched to a gene. CDR3 nucleotide sequence: TGTGCCAGCAGCCAAAACAGGGGAAAGGGTCAGCCCCAGCATTTT. This translates into CASSQNRGKGQPQHF.

This chain connects TRBV15 to TRBJ1-5; 8 nucleotides line up with TRBD1. The J segment lost 7 bases and the V segment lost 2 bases, leaving 7 bases of the junction unmatched. This CDR3 has 15 amino acids. Germline V CDR1 and CDR2: LNHNV, YYDKDF (reference sequence). Here the CDR3 reads CATSRTYGTGQPQHF. CDR3 nucleotide sequence: TGTGCCACCAGCAGAACCTACGGGACAGGCCAGCCCCAGCATTTT.

The chain is built from TRBV7-6 and TRBJ2-7, with 9 nucleotides matching TRBD1. CDR1 SGHVS and CDR2 FNYEAQ come from the germline V gene. The J segment lost 0 bases and the V segment lost 5 bases, leaving 5 bases of the junction unmatched. This CDR3 has 15 residues. The CDR3 spells CASSPRQGGSYEQYF. The CDR3 coding sequence is TGTGCCAGCAGCCCCCGACAGGGGGGCTCCTACGAGCAGTACTTC.

The table lists this clone with a count of one. The sample has other DNA sequences that encode this CDR3 too. The V and J genes are TRBV7-9 and TRBJ2-7, with unresolved D. CDR3 length: 12 amino acids. With 5 bases removed from V and 7 bases from J, the gap between germline ends came to 12 bases. Germline V lookup: CDR1 SEHNR, CDR2 FQNEAQ (reference sequence). The CDR3: CASSPDRAEQYF. In DNA, the CDR3 is TGTGCCAGCAGCCCCGATCGGGCTGAGCAGTACTTC. Full variable domain (outside the CDR3, taken from reference TRBV7-9 and TRBJ2-7): DTGVSQNPRHKITKRGQNVTFRCDPISEHNRLYWYRQTLGQGPEFLTYFQNEAQLEKSRLLSDRFSAERPKGSFSTLEIQRTEQGDSAMYLCASSPDRAEQYFGPGTRLTVT.

The chain carries TRBV19 and TRBJ1-4; TRBD1 might be the D (6 bases). There are 14 residues in the CDR3. Germline values: CDR1 LNHDA, CDR2 SQIVND (reference sequence). Trimming left V 6 bases short and J 7 bases short, with 15 bases between. CDR3 sequence: CASSHQGLSEKLFF. CDR3 sequence (DNA): TGTGCCAGTAGCCACCAGGGGCTCAGTGAAAAACTGTTTTTT.

The V call is TRBV27, the J call TRBJ2-5; 7 bases fit TRBD2. The CDR3 loop spans 16 amino acids. V was clipped by 2 bases and J by 1 base; unmatched bases: 7. Looked up from germline, CDR1 is MNHEY and CDR2 is SMNVEV (reference sequence). The CDR3 here is CASSLGGWEGQETQYF. The DNA of the CDR3 is TGTGCCAGCAGTTTAGGTGGTTGGGAGGGCCAAGAGACCCAGTACTTC.

This chain connects TRBV7-9 to TRBJ1-2, with 8 bases matching TRBD1. V lost 8 bases and J lost 0; bases outside the gene matches: 8. Germline CDR1 reads SEHNR; CDR2 reads FQNEAQ (reference sequence). CDR3 size: 15 residues. DNA of the CDR3: TGTGCCAGCCTTGGCGGGACAGGAGCTAACTATGGCTACACCTTC. Translation: CASLGGTGANYGYTF.

The V gene is TRBV7-9, the J gene TRBJ1-1; D ambiguous. V gave up 5 bases and J gave up 2 bases, with 15 bases separating them. Germline V gene lookup returns CDR1 SEHNR and CDR2 FQNEAQ (reference sequence). This CDR3 is 15 amino acids long. The CDR3 region has the DNA TGTGCCAGCAGCCCGGAGGGCAGGTACAACACTGAAGCTTTCTTT. Protein: CASSPEGRYNTEAFF. Looking up the rest from reference TRBV7-9 and TRBJ1-1 gives the full variable domain: DTGVSQNPRHKITKRGQNVTFRCDPISEHNRLYWYRQTLGQGPEFLTYFQNEAQLEKSRLLSDRFSAERPKGSFSTLEIQRTEQGDSAMYLCASSPEGRYNTEAFFGQGTRLTVV.

The table lists this clone with a few counts. The V call is TRBV7-3, the J call TRBJ2-2; 12 nucleotides agree with TRBD2. Germline CDR1 reads SGHTA; CDR2 reads FQGTGA. CDR3 length: 19 residues. V shed 6 bases and J 0 bases; nucleotides not matched to a gene: 11. Here the CDR3 reads CASRDGTSGPHANTGELFF. The CDR3 DNA reads as TGTGCCAGCAGAGACGGGACTAGCGGGCCCCACGCGAACACCGGGGAGCTGTTTTTT.

Remarks on this clone: This CDR3 is also generated by other DNA sequences in the sample. V is TRBV13 and J is TRBJ2-2; D is undetermined. The germline V and J ends were trimmed by 6 bases and 2 bases, with 7 bases remaining between them. The V gene's germline CDR1 is PRHDT and CDR2 FYEKMQ (reference sequence). The CDR3 has 13 amino acids. The CDR3: CASSPPNTGELFF. DNA for the CDR3: TGTGCCAGCAGTCCTCCTAACACCGGGGAGCTGTTTTTT.

V usage is TRBV5-4 and J usage is TRBJ1-2, with D uncertain. The CDR3 is made up of 13 amino acids. In germline, CDR1 is SGHNT, CDR2 YYREEE (reference sequence). Trimming stripped 1 base from V and 6 bases from J, with 10 bases between. The CDR3 protein is CASSLYSSNGYTF. The CDR3, as DNA: TGTGCCAGCAGCTTGTACAGCTCGAATGGCTACACCTTC.

This chain links TRBV11-3 with TRBJ2-3; 7 bases line up with TRBD2. The J segment lost 1 base and the V segment lost 4 bases, leaving 8 bases of the junction unmatched. Germline V gives CDR1 SGHNT, CDR2 YENEEA. This CDR3 is 16 amino acids long. DNA of the CDR3: TGTGCCAGCAGCTCAGGCGGGAGCGGACGCACAGATACGCAGTATTTT. This translates into CASSSGGSGRTDTQYF.

V and J are TRBV6-6 and TRBJ1-1; the match to TRBD1 covers 7 bases. There are 14 residues in the CDR3. The V and J ends lost 6 bases and 4 bases, in that order; junction bases with no gene match: 8. The germline V gene encodes CDR1 MNHNY and CDR2 SVGAGI (reference sequence). The CDR3 bases are TGTGCCAGCAGCCCTAACGCAGGGGGCACTGAAGCTTTCTTT. Translation gives CASSPNAGGTEAFF.

V usage is TRBV27 and J usage is TRBJ2-7; maybe TRBD2 (5 bases). CDR1 is MNHEY, CDR2 SMNVEV, per germline (reference sequence). The CDR3 is 13 amino acids. V was clipped by 8 bases and J by 3 bases, with 14 bases between them. CDR3 bases: TGTGCCAGCCGGATATTAGGAGGCTACGAGCAGTACTTC. This gives the protein CASRILGGYEQYF.

This sequence joins TRBV29-1 and TRBJ1-1; 7 bases align to TRBD1. This CDR3 contains 13 residues. Trimming cost V 7 bases and J 1 base; bases outside gene matches: 6. Germline V gene lookup returns CDR1 SQVTM and CDR2 ANQGSEA. The CDR3 DNA reads as TGCAGCGGAATACAGGGGCCGAACACTGAAGCTTTCTTT. Amino acid sequence: CSGIQGPNTEAFF.

About this clone itself: Other DNA sequences in the sample encode the same CDR3. The CDR3 DNA reads as TGTGCCAGCAGCTCAGGACAGGGGGGGAACTATGGCTACACCTTC. Its protein product is CASSSGQGGNYGYTF. This sequence joins TRBV7-9 and TRBJ1-2, with 10 bases lining up with TRBD1. CDR1 is SEHNR, CDR2 FQNEAQ, per germline (reference sequence). This CDR3 spans 15 amino acids. Unmatched junction bases numbered 4, after V lost 4 bases and J lost 2 bases.

Only one count was recorded for this clone. The chain couples TRBV19 to TRBJ1-5, with a weak D call TRBD1 (5 bases). This CDR3 has 15 amino acids. V shed 7 bases and J shed 4 bases, with 17 bases lying between them. CDR1 and CDR2 (germline): LNHDA, SQIVND (reference sequence). The CDR3 sequence is CASKLGVGENQPQHF. The CDR3 nucleotides read TGTGCCAGTAAATTAGGGGTAGGGGAAAATCAGCCCCAGCATTTT.

On this clone: The sample holds other DNA sequences that translate to the same CDR3. The genes are TRBV19 and TRBJ2-7; either TRBD1 or TRBD2 may supply D (5 bases each). Trimming cost V 4 bases and J 2 bases, with 12 bases left between them. Germline lookup yields CDR1 LNHDA and CDR2 SQIVND (reference sequence). The CDR3 loop spans 14 amino acids. The CDR3 here is CASSSRDGTYEQYF. The CDR3 coding sequence is TGTGCCAGTAGTAGCCGGGACGGAACCTACGAGCAGTACTTC.

J is TRBJ2-2 and V is TRBV28; 7 nucleotides agree with TRBD1. In germline, CDR1 is MDHEN, CDR2 SYDVKM. V shed 1 base, J shed 6 bases, and the junction held 11 bases outside the gene matches. The CDR3 totals 17 residues. CDR3 region: CASSLYRDSPLSGELFF. CDR3 nucleotides: TGTGCCAGCAGTTTATACCGGGACAGTCCTTTGTCCGGGGAGCTGTTTTTT.

Regarding this clone: Other nucleotide sequences from this sample produce the same CDR3. The CDR3 DNA follows: TGTGCCAGCAGCCCGGCGGGAGCTGGAAACACCATATATTTT. Protein sequence: CASSPAGAGNTIYF. The V gene is TRBV9, the J gene TRBJ1-3, with D unresolved. V lost 4 bases to trimming and J lost 2 bases, with 10 bases between them. Germline values: CDR1 SGDLS, CDR2 YYNGEE. The CDR3 is 14 amino acids.

V usage is TRBV11-2 and J usage is TRBJ2-7; D is undetermined. The germline gives CDR1 SGHAT, CDR2 FQNNGV. V gave up 3 bases and J gave up 0 bases, with 12 bases separating them. The CDR3 is 15 amino acids. CDR3 sequence reads: CASSLPSHPSYEQYF. The CDR3 DNA follows: TGTGCCAGCAGCTTGCCTTCTCATCCCTCCTACGAGCAGTACTTC.